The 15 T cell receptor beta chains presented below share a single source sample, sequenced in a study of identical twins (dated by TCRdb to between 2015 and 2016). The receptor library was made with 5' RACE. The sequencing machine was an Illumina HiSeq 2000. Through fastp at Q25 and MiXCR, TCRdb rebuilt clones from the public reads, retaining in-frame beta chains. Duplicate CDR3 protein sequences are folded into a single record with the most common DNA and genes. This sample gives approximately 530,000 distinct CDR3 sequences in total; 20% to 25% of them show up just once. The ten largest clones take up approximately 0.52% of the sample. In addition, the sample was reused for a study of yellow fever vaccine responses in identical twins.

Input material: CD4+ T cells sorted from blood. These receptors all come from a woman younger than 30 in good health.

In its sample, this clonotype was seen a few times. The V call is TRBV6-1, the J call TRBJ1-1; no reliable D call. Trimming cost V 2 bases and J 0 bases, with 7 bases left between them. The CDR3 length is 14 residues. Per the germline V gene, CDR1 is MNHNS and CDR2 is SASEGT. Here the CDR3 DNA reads TGTGCCAGCAGTGAACCGAGCCTGAACACTGAAGCTTTCTTT. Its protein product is CASSEPSLNTEAFF.

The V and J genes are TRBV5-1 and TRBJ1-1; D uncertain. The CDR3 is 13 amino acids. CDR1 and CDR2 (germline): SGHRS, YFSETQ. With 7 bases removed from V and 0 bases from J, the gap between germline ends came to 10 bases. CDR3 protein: CASVGEMNTEAFF. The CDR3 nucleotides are TGCGCCAGCGTCGGGGAAATGAACACTGAAGCTTTCTTT.

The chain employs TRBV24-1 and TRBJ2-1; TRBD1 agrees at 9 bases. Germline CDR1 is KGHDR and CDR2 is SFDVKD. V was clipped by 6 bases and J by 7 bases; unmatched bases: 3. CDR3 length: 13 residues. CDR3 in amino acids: CATSRQGVNEQFF. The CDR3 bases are TGTGCCACCAGTAGACAGGGGGTAAATGAGCAGTTCTTC.

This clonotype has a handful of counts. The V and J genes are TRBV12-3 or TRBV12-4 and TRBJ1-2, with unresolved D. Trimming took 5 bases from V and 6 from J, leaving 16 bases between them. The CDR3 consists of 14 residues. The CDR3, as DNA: TGTGCCAGCAGTCCTCCGGCAGGACCCCATGGCTACACCTTC. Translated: CASSPPAGPHGYTF.

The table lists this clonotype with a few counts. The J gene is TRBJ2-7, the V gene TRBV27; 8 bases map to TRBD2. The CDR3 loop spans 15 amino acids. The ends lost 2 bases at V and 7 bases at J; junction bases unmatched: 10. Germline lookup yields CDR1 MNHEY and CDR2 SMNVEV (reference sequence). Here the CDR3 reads CASSLAGGSPTEQYF. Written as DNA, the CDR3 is TGTGCCAGCAGTTTAGCGGGAGGCTCTCCTACGGAGCAGTACTTC.

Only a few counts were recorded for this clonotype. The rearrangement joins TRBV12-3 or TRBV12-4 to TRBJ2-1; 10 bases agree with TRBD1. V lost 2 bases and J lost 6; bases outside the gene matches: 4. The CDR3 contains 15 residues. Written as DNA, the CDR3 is TGTGCCAGCAGTTTAAGACAGGGGGCCGTCAATGAGCAGTTCTTC. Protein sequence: CASSLRQGAVNEQFF.

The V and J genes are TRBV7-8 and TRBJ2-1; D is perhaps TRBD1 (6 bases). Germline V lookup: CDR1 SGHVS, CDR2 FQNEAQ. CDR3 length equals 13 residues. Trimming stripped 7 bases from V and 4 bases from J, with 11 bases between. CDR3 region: CASTGQLYNEQFF. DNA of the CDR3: TGTGCCAGCACCGGACAGCTATACAATGAGCAGTTCTTC.

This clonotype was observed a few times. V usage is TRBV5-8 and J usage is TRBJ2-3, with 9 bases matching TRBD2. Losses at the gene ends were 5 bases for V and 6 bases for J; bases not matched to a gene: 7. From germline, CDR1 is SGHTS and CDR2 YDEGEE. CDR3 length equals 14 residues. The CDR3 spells CASRRSGGGDTQYF. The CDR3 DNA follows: TGTGCCAGCAGACGTAGCGGGGGAGGGGATACGCAGTATTTT. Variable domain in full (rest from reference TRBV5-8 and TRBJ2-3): EAGVTQSPTHLIKTRGQQATLRCSPISGHTSVYWYQQALGLGLQFLLWYDEGEERNRGNFPPRFSGRQFPNYSSELNVNALELEDSALYLCASRRSGGGDTQYFGPGTRLTVL.

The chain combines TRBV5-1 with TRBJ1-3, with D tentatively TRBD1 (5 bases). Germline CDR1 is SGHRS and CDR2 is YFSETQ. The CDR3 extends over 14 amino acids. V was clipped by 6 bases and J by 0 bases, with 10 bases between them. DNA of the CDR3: TGCGCCAGCAAGCCAGGGATCTCTGGAAACACCATATATTTT. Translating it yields CASKPGISGNTIYF.

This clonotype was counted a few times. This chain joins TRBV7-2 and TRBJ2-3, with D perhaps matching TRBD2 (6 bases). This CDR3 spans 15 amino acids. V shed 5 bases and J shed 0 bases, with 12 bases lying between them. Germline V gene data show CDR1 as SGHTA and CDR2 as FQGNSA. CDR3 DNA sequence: TGTGCCAGCAGCCCCGAGGCGGGAAGCACAGATACGCAGTATTTT. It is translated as CASSPEAGSTDTQYF.

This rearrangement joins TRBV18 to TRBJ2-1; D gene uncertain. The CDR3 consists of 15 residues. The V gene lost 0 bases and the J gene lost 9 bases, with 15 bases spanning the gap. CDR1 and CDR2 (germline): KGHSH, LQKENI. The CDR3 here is CASSPPSSLGVEQFF. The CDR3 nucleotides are TGTGCCAGCTCACCACCGAGTTCATTGGGCGTTGAGCAGTTCTTC.

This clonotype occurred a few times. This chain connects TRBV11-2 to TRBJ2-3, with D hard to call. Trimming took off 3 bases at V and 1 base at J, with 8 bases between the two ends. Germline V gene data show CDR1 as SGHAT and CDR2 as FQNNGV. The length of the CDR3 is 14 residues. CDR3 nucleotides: TGTGCCAGCAGCTTTCGTTGGGGCACAGATACGCAGTATTTT. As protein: CASSFRWGTDTQYF.

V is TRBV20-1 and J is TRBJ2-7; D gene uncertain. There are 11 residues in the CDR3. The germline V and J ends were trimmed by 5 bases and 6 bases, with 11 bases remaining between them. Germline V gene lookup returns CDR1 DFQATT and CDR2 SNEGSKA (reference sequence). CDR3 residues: CSAVRAREQYF. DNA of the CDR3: TGCAGTGCTGTCCGAGCCCGCGAGCAGTACTTC.

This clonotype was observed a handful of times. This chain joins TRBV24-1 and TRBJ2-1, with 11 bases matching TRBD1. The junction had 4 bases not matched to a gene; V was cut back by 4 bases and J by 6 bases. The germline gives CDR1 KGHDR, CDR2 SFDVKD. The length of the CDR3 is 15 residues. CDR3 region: CATSDAGTGGNEQFF. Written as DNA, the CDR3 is TGTGCCACCAGTGACGCCGGGACAGGGGGCAATGAGCAGTTCTTC.

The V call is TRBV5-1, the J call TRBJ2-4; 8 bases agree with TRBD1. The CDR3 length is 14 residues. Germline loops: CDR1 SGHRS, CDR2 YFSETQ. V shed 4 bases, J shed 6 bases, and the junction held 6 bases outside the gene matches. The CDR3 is CASSPGQVGNIQYF. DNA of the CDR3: TGCGCCAGCAGCCCGGGACAGGTGGGAAACATTCAGTACTTC.